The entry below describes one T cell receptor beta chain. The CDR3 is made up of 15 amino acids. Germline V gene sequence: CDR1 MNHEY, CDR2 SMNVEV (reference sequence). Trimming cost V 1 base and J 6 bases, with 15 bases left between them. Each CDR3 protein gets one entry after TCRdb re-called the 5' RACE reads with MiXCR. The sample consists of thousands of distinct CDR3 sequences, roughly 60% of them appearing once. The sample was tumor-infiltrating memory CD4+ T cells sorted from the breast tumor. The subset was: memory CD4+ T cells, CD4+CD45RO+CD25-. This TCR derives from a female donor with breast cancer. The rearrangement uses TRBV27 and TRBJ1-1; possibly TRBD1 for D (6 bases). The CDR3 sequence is CASSLLGGSRAEAFF. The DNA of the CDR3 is TGTGCCAGCAGTTTATTAGGGGGAAGTCGCGCTGAAGCTTTCTTT.